The present T cell receptor (beta chain) was sequenced within a study of blood T cell repertoires in COVID-19. This CDR3 region has 16 residues. After removal of 0 bases from V and 4 bases from J, the junction contained 6 bases not matched to a gene. From germline, CDR1 is MNHEY and CDR2 SVGEGT. This clone was recorded only once. Data came from immunoSEQ multiplex PCR; TCRdb stores just in-frame clones and leaves some out. The profile covers hundreds of thousands of clones, with 86% appearing a single time and roughly 11% taken by the ten largest. Specimen: peripheral blood. The clonotype originates from a man over 45 with COVID-19, enrolled during active disease. V and J are TRBV6-2 or TRBV6-3 and TRBJ2-1, with 7 nucleotides matching TRBD2. CDR3 in DNA: TGTGCCAGCAGTTACTCGAGTGAGCGGGGATACAATGAGCAGTTCTTC. It yields the protein CASSYSSERGYNEQFF.